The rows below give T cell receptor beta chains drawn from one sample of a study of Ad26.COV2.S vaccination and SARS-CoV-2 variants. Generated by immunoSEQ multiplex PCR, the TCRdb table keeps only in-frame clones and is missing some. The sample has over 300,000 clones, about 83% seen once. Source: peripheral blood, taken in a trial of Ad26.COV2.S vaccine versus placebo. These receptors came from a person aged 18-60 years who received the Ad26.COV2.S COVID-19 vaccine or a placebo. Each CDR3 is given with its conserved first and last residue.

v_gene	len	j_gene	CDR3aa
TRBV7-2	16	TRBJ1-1	CASSGTRRAWETEAFF
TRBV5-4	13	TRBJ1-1	CASSSKFNTEAFF
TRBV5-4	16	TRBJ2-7	CASSGATSQGLYEQYF
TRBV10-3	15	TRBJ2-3	CAISETGLAAYTQYF
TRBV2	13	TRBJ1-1	CASSRQVNTEAFF
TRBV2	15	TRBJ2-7	CASSGIWDSTYEQYF
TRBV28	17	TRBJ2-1	CASRFPTGTTPADEQFF
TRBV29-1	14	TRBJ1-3	CSVEVDRDGDTIYF
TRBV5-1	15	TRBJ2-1	CASSLDREGYNEQFF
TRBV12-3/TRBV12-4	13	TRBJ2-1	CASSRDRGSEQFF
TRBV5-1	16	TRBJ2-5	CASSFSGATQGETQYF
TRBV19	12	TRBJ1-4	CASSDSGRKLFF
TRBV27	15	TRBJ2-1	CASGPGTGVQNEQFF
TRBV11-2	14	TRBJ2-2	CASSYLTGPGELFF
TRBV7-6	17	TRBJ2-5	CASSLGPGALGGETQYF
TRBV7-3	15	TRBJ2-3	CASSSAGGTTDTQYF
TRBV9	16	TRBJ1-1	CASSSPVEGLGTEAFF
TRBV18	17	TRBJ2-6	CASSPTGFYAGANVLTF
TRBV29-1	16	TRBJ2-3	CSVARGASGGADTQYF
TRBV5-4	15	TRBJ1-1	CASSSPGQGDTEAFF
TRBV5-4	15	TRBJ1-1	CASSLATGPKIEAFF
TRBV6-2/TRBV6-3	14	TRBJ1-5	CASSHGRHNQPQHF
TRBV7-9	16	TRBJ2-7	CASSFEGRITTYEQYF
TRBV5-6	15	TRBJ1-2	CASSLAGTGAYGYTF
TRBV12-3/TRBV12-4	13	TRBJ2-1	CASSKQWGNEQFF
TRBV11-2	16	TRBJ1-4	CASSFLLGTGNEKLFF
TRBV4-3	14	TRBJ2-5	CASSRSQGQETQYF
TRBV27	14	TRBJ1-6	CASSWDLHSSPLHF
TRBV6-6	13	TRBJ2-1	CASSSSGTPEQFF
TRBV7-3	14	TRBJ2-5	CASSLAGGSETQYF
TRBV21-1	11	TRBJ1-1	CAGPMNTEAFF
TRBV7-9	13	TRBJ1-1	CASSLEGGGKAFF
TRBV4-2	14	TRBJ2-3	CASSQREGAGTQYF
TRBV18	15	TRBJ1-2	CASSPPFQANYGYTF
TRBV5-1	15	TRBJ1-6	CASSFGGQSNSPLHF
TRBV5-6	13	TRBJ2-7	CASSLQGPYEQYF